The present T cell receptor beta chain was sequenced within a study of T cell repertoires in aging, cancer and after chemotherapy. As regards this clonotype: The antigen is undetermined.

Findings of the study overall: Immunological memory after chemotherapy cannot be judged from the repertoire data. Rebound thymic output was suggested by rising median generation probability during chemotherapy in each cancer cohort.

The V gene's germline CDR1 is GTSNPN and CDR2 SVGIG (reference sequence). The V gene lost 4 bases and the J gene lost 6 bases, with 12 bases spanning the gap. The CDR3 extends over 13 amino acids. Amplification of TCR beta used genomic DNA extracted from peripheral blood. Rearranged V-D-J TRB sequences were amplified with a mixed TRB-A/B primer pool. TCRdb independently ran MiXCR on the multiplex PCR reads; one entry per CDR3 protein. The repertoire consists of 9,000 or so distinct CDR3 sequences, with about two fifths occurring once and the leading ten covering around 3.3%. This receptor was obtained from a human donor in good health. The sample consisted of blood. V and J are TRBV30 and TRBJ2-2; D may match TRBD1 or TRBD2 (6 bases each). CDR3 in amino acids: CAWNPGAAGELFF. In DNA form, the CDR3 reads TGTGCCTGGAATCCGGGGGCGGCCGGGGAGCTGTTTTTT.